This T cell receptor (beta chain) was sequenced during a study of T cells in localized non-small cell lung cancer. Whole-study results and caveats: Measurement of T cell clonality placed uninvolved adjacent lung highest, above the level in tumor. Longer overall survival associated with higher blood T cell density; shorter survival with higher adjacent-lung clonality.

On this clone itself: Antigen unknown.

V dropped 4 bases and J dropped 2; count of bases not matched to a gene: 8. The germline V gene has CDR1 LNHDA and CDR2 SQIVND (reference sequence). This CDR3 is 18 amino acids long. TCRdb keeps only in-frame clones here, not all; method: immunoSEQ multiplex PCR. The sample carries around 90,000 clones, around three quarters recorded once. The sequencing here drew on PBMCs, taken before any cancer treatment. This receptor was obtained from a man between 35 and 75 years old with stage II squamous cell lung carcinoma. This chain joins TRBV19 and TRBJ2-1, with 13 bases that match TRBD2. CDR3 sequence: CASSTGLAGVWTYNEQFF. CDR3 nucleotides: TGTGCCAGTAGTACAGGACTAGCGGGAGTATGGACCTACAATGAGCAGTTCTTC.